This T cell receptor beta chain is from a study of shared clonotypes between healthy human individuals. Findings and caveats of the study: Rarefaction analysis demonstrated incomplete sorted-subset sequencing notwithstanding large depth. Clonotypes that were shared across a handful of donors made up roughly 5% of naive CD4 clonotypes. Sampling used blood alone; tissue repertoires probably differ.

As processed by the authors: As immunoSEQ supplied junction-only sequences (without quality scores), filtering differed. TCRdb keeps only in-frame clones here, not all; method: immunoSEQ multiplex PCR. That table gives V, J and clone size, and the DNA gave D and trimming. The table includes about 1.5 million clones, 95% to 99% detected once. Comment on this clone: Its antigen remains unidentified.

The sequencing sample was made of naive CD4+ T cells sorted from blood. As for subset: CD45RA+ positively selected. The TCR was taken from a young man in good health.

The CDR3 loop is CASSFTLDSPRGYTF. The CDR3 nucleotides read TGTGCCAGCAGCTTTACCCTGGACAGCCCTCGGGGCTACACCTTC. The genes are TRBV7-3 and TRBJ1-2; TRBD1 is a possible D gene (6 bases). CDR3 size: 15 residues. Trimming removed 3 bases from V and 8 bases from J, with 19 bases in between. Germline CDR1 SGHTA, CDR2 FQGTGA.